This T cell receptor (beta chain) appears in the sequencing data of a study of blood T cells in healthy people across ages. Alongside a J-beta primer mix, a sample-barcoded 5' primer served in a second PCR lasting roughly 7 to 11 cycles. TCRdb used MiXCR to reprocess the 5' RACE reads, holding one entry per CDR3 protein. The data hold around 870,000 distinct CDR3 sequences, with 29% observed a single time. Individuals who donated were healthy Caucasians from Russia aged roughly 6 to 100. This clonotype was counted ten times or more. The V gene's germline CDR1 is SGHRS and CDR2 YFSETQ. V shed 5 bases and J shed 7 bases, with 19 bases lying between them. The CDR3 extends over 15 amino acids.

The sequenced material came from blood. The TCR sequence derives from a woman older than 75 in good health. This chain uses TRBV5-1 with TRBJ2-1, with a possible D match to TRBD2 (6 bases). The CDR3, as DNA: TGCGCCAGCAGAGACCGGGGGTTGGTTAGGAATGAGCAGTTCTTC. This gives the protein CASRDRGLVRNEQFF.